Below, 5 T cell receptor beta chains from the same sample are listed, as sequenced in a study of blood T cell repertoires in COVID-19. Only in-frame clones appear in the TCRdb table, and some are missing; sequencing was by immunoSEQ multiplex PCR. The sample lists about 280,000 clones, 75% to 90% occurring once. Sample: peripheral blood. These receptors came from a woman aged 45-65 years who had recovered from COVID-19.

This rearrangement joins TRBV7-2 to TRBJ1-3; TRBD1 might be the D (6 bases). Per germline, CDR1 SGHTA and CDR2 FQGNSA. The CDR3 loop spans 17 amino acids. The germline V and J ends were trimmed by 6 bases and 4 bases, with 22 bases remaining between them. CDR3 coding DNA: TGTGCCAGCAGGACGAGCCTGGGACATACAATAGGAAACACCATATATTTT. It is translated as CASRTSLGHTIGNTIYF.

This sequence joins TRBV15 and TRBJ1-2; D is ambiguous. The germline gives CDR1 LNHNV, CDR2 YYDKDF (reference sequence). CDR3 length equals 12 residues. Trimming stripped 1 base from V and 6 bases from J, with 6 bases between. The CDR3, as DNA: TGTGCCACCAGCAGAGCAGGTGATGGCTACACCTTC. Translated: CATSRAGDGYTF. The variable domain in full, with the rest retrieved from reference TRBV15 and TRBJ1-2, is DAMVIQNPRYQVTQFGKPVTLSCSQTLNHNVMYWYQQKSSQAPKLLFHYYDKDFNNEADTPDNFQSRRPNTSFCFLDIRSPGLGDTAMYLCATSRAGDGYTFGSGTRLTVV.

The chain employs TRBV5-1 and TRBJ1-2, with 8 bases identical to TRBD1. The CDR3 contains 14 residues. CDR1 and CDR2 (germline): SGHRS, YFSETQ. The V and J ends lost 2 bases and 5 bases, in that order; junction bases with no gene match: 5. Here the CDR3 DNA reads TGCGCCAGCAGCTTCCAGGGGGCGGGTTATGGCTACACCTTC. Its translation: CASSFQGAGYGYTF.

The rearrangement joins TRBV7-3 to TRBJ1-3; D remains ambiguous. V lost 1 base and J lost 3, with 10 bases in between. The CDR3 spans 15 residues. Germline V gene data show CDR1 as SGHTA and CDR2 as FQGTGA. The CDR3 nucleotides are TGTGCCAGCAGCTTAATGAGAGGGAGTGGAAACACCATATATTTT. Protein sequence: CASSLMRGSGNTIYF.

The rearrangement links TRBV5-1 to TRBJ1-2; 7 positions agree with TRBD1. J lost 2 bases, V lost 4 bases, and 5 bases had no gene match. The CDR3 has 14 amino acids. Germline-derived CDR1 and CDR2 are SGHRS and YFSETQ. The CDR3 DNA reads as TGCGCCAGCAGCACAACGACAGGGAACTATGGCTACACCTTC. Its translation: CASSTTTGNYGYTF.